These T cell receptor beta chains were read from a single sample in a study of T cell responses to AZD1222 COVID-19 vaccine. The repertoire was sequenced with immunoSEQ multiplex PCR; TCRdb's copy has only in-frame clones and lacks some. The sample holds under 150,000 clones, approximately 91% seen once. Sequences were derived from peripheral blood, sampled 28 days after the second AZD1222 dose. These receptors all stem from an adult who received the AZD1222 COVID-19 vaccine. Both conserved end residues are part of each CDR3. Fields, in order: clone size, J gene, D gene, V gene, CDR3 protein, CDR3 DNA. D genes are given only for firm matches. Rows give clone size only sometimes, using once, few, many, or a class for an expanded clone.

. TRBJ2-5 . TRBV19 CASSWSGQETQYF TGTGCCAGTAGTTGGTCAGGGCAAGAGACCCAGTACTTC
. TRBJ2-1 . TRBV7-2 CASSFDSDNEQFF TGTGCCAGCAGCTTCGACTCGGACAATGAGCAGTTCTTC
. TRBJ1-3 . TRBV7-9 CASSLASPGMGNTIYF TGTGCCAGCAGCTTAGCGTCCCCGGGGATGGGAAACACCATATATTTT
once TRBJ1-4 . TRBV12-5 CASGLDGSKPFF TGTGCTAGTGGTTTGGACGGATCCAAACCGTTTTTT
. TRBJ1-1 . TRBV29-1 CSVGGDSAMNTEAFF TGCAGCGTTGGGGGGGATTCCGCGATGAACACTGAAGCTTTCTTT
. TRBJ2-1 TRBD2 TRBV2 CASSEGTSGGAYNEQFF TGTGCCAGCAGCGAGGGGACTAGCGGGGGGGCCTACAATGAGCAGTTCTTC
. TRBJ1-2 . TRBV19 CASSTTDSSLVIDGYTF TGTGCCAGTAGTACCACAGATAGCTCTCTCGTTATCGATGGCTACACCTTC
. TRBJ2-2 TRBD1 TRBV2 CASSGGTVNTGELFF TGTGCCAGCAGTGGGGGGACAGTGAACACCGGGGAGCTGTTTTTT
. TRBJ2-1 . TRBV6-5 CASSYVRSSYNEQFF TGTGCCAGCAGTTACGTCCGGAGCTCCTACAATGAGCAGTTCTTC
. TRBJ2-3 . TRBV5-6 CASSWRGDTQYF TGTGCCAGCAGCTGGCGGGGAGATACGCAGTATTTT
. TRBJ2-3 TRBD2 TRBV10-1 CASSESSGGVTDTQYF TGCGCCAGCAGTGAGTCGAGCGGGGGGGTCACAGATACGCAGTATTTT
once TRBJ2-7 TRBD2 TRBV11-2 CASSYRGGTVEQYF TGTGCCAGCAGCTATCGGGGAGGGACGGTCGAGCAGTACTTC
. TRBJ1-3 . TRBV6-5 CASSFERPSGNTIYF TGTGCCAGCAGTTTTGAACGTCCCTCTGGAAACACCATATATTTT